The clone carrying this T cell receptor beta chain has a single count. There are 16 residues in the CDR3. CDR1 is SEHNR, CDR2 FQNEAQ, per germline (reference sequence). The trim removed 5 bases at V and 3 bases at J, leaving 6 bases unmatched. The data originate from a study of CD8 T cells in Susac syndrome. Study-level information: Within the sequenced Susac syndrome patient group, five or six exhibited active disease and under 10 were in remission.

An input of roughly 0.45 to 1 ug of RNA was subjected to reverse transcription using random hexamers. Amplification of TCR beta CDR3 used immunoSEQ multiplex PCR across 54 Vbeta and 13 Jbeta. TCRdb itself ran the immunoSEQ multiplex PCR reads through MiXCR, one entry per CDR3 protein. The sample has some 240,000 distinct CDR3 sequences, approximately 95% seen once. The authors sequenced TCR beta from blood CD8+ and CD4+ T cells. What was sequenced was CD4+ T cells from PBMCs. This TCR was sampled from a human donor with Susac syndrome. The gene calls are TRBV7-9 and TRBJ2-1, with 11 bases lining up with TRBD2. This chain's CDR3 is CASSIQTSGDYNEQFF. CDR3 coding DNA: TGTGCCAGCAGCATCCAGACTAGCGGGGACTACAATGAGCAGTTCTTC.